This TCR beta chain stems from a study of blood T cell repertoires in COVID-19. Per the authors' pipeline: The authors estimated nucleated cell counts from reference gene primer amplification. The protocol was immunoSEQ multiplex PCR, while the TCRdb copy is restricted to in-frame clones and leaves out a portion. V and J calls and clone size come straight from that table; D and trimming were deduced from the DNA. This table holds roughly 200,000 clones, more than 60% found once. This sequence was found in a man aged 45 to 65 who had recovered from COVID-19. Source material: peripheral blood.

The CDR3 here is CASRTGGSYNEQFF. CDR3 nucleotides: TGTGCCAGCAGGACAGGGGGCTCCTACAATGAGCAGTTCTTC. The chain carries TRBV5-4 and TRBJ2-1; 9 nucleotides match TRBD1. The CDR3 has 14 amino acids. J lost 0 bases, V lost 5 bases, and 0 bases had no gene match. Germline V gene lookup returns CDR1 SGHNT and CDR2 YYREEE (reference sequence).